This entry describes one T cell receptor (beta chain). This specimen belongs to a study of early T cells in non-severe SARS-CoV-2 infection. Molecules of cDNA were individually given unique molecular identifiers that were attached to them. TCRdb passed the 5' RACE reads through MiXCR, listing each CDR3 protein once. Of 29,000 or so distinct CDR3 sequences listed, roughly 5% are singletons. V trimming: 3 bases; J trimming: 3 bases; junction bases outside the gene matches: 6. Germline V lookup: CDR1 LNHDA, CDR2 SQIVND (reference sequence). The CDR3 consists of 16 residues. This clonotype was sampled from an adult who was a healthcare worker with PCR-confirmed SARS-CoV-2 infection or an uninfected control (not recorded which). Sequenced: whole blood. The chain carries TRBV19 and TRBJ2-3; TRBD2 matches at 10 bases. The CDR3 coding sequence is TGTGCCAGTAGTATCTCGGCTAGCGGGGGAACAGATACGCAGTATTTT. This codes for CASSISASGGTDTQYF. Full variable domain (rest looked up from reference TRBV19 and TRBJ2-3): DGGITQSPKYLFRKEGQNVTLSCEQNLNHDAMYWYRQDPGQGLRLIYYSQIVNDFQKGDIAEGYSVSREKKESFPLTVTSAQKNPTAFYLCASSISASGGTDTQYFGPGTRLTVL.